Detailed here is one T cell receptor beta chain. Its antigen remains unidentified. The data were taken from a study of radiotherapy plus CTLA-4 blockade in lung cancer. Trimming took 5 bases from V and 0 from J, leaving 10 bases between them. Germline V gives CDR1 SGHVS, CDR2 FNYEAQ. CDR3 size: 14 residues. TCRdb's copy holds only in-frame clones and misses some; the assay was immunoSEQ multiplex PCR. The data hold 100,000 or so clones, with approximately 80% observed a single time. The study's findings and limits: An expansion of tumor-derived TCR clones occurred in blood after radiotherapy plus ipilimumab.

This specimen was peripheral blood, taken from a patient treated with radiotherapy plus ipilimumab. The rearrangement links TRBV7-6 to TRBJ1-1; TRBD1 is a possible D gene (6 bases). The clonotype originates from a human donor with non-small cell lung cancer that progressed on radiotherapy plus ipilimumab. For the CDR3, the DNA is TGTGCCAGCAGCCGGGACACCCTGAACACTGAAGCTTTCTTT. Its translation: CASSRDTLNTEAFF.